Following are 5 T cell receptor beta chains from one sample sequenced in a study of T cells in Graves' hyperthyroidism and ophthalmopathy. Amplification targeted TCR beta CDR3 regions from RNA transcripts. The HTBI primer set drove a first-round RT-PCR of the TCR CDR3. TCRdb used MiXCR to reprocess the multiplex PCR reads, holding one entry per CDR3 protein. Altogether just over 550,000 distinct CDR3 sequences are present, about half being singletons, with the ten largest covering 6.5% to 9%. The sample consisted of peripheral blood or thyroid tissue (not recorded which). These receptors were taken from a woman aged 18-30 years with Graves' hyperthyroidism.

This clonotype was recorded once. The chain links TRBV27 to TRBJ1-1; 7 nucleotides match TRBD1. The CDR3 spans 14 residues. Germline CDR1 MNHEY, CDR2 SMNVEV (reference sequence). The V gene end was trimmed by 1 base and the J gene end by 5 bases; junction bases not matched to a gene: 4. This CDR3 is CASSLLTGWTEAFF. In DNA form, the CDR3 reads TGTGCCAGCAGTTTATTGACAGGGTGGACTGAAGCTTTCTTT.

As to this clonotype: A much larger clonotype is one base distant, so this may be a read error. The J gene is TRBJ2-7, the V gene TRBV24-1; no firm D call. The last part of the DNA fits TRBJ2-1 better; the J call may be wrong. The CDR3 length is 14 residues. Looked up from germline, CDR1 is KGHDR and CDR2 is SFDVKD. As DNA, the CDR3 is TGTGCCACCAGTGATTCGGACGATACCTACGAGCAGTTCTTC. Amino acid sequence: CATSDSDDTYEQFF.

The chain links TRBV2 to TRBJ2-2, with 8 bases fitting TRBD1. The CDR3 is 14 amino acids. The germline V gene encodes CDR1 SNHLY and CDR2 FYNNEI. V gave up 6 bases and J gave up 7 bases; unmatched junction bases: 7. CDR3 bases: TGTGCCAGCAGGGACAGGGAATTCAGCGGGGAGCTGTTTTTT. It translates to CASRDREFSGELFF.

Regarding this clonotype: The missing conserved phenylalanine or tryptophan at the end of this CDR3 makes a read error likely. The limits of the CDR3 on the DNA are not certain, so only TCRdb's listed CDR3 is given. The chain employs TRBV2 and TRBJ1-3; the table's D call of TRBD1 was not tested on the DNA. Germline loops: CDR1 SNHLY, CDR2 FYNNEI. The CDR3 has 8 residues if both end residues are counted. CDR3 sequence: CASSAQGA.

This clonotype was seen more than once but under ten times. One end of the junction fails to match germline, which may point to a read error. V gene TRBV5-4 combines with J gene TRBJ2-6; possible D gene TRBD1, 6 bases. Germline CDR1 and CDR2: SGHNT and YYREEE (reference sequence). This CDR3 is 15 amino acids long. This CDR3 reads CASSRTDSGANVLTF. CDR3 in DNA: TGCGCCAGCAGCCGGACAGACTCTGGGGCCAACGTCCTGACTTTC. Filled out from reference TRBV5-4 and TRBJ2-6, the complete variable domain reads ETGVTQSPTHLIKTRGQQVTLRCSSQSGHNTVSWYQQALGQGPQFIFQYYREEENGRGNFPPRFSGLQFPNYSSELNVNALELDDSALYLCASSRTDSGANVLTFGAGSRLTVL.